The text below deals with one T cell receptor beta chain. Its antigen is still unknown. Within one base of it there is no much larger clone, and no base qualities were kept. The entry originates in a study of cytomegalovirus exposure and HLA in healthy donors (dated by TCRdb to about 2017). At the level of the whole study: In an earlier analysis of about 560 of the donors, about 270 Gb of sequence data and 90 million to 120 million unique TCR beta sequences from roughly 200 million T cells were reported. Approximately 300 gigabases of sequencing data and around 85 million unique TCR sequences made up an early release that covered approximately 620 HLA-typed donors. Of the 350 to 450 genotyped donors, 81% were placed in the genetic ancestry cluster associated with self-reported Caucasian donors. The study aimed to test whether signatures of past pathogen exposure could be identified by cataloging public T cell receptors. The study profiled the T cell repertoires of 500 to 800 subjects by immunosequencing and related them to cytomegalovirus serostatus. Along with the roughly 670-subject first cohort, a separate validation cohort of over a hundred different subjects was used. The study combined high-throughput TCR immunosequencing, statistical association of individual TCRs with disease status, and machine learning to predict cytomegalovirus infection status. A later analysis re-examined previously published TCR beta repertoires from more than 600 donors and added high-resolution HLA genotyping to investigate patterns of TCR occurrence. Rather than drawing on any new phenotypic data, the later analysis identified candidate immune exposures from TCR beta sequences and the way those sequences occurred across donors. In an earlier analysis of around 540 of the donors, high-throughput TCR beta sequencing was used to judge whether each TCR beta V gene segment behaved as functional or pseudogenic. Donor age, sex, ethnicity and CMV serostatus were compiled together with the repertoire data. A later genetic analysis took genome-wide SNP genotypes for about 60% of the roughly 670 donors and used that subset as a discovery cohort. All discovery cohort repertoires had been generated on a single sequencing platform. HLA typing covered class I and class II loci at four-digit resolution. The number of donors typed differed by locus, with 629-630 for A, B, C, DRB1 and DQB1, more than 500 for DQA1, 606 for DPA1, and approximately 470 for DPB1. Several DR-DQ haplotypes were handled as single units for association and clustering because linkage in the cohort was strong. Across approximately 420 genotyped donors of the cohort, an average of about 240,000 unique TCR beta nucleotide sequences per donor were sequenced, and approximately 17% of those sequences were non-productive. Overall results and qualifications from the work: An association between a missense DCLRE1C variant and V-gene and J-gene trimming of TCR beta chains was found in a later genetic analysis and replicated in an independent cohort. Compared with the 666-donor mean, donors in an Asian-associated ancestry cluster had fewer N-insertions in productive TCRs, according to a later genetic analysis. Correlated functional status among segregating V segments might reflect linkage disequilibrium, but an unknown experimental factor could not be ruled out. Compared with equally common non-associated chains, HLA-associated TCR beta chains in a later analysis were more clonally expanded and had lower generation probabilities. Approximately 18 rarely observed V segments, including chromosome 9 orphons, were excluded from the earlier analysis of several hundred of the donors because counts were too low. In a later analysis, TCR association rates were found to vary across HLA loci, with the most associated TCRs seen for DRB1 alleles and the fewest for HLA-C alleles. The classifier was reported to diagnose cytomegalovirus status with high specificity and sensitivity in both the original cohort and the validation cohort. For the cohort, immune exposure information was limited to CMV serostatus. Because some donors lacked HLA typing at each locus, the association tests relied only on the typed subset. Sequencing depth was assumed to be roughly uniform across donors in the presence/absence analyses, though that assumption may not hold. In a later analysis, most CMV-associated TCR beta chains were found to appear HLA-restricted, with HLA associations seemingly driven largely by CMV exposure. Assigning TCR associations to individual alleles was difficult when HLA alleles, especially DR and DQ, strongly co-occurred. A further reported finding was that TCR beta sequences accurately predicted the HLA-A and HLA-B alleles for most subjects in the first cohort. The sequencing pipeline was judged likely to have produced a cluster of highly shared sequence variants as a technical artifact. Most TCR sequences were observed very rarely across donors, whereas some public TCRs were present in many individuals. The study listed 150 to 200 TCR beta chains as associated with cytomegalovirus. Specific HLA alleles were associated with 15,000 to 20,000 TCR beta sequences at a false discovery rate of 0.05 in a later analysis. In vitro tests confirmed that a few of the cytomegalovirus-associated TCR beta chains recognize cytomegalovirus antigens. This cohort had only TCR beta chains sequenced, and the lack of alpha or paired-chain data limited which features could be detected. According to the authors, the approach could potentially be generalized to other disease states and immunological phenotypes. In an earlier analysis of roughly 560 of the donors, most TCR beta V segments were observed in productive rearrangements about 87% or about 30% of the time, broadly matching IMGT annotations. The 87-base-pair reads could not distinguish some IMGT-functional V segments, including TRBV6-2 and TRBV6-3, so those segments were excluded. Several of the top co-occurrence clusters appeared to be linked to parvovirus B19, influenza, CMV and Epstein-Barr virus, according to a later analysis.

Receptor amplification or capture employed the immunoSEQ multiplex PCR assay. For the multiplex PCR, a mixture combining 60 forward primers for TCR Vbeta segments and 13 reverse primers for TCR Jbeta segments was used. The CDR3 region of rearranged TCR beta genes was amplified from genomic DNA with a multiplex PCR assay. Amplified TCR beta libraries were sequenced as 87-base-pair reads on the Illumina HiSeq System. In the paper's pipeline: In a later analysis, tens of millions of unique TCR beta chains were counted across the 650 to 750 repertoires, and around 10 million of these chains were shared by at least two donors. Raw reads were error-corrected and collapsed into unique sequences by a nearest-neighbor algorithm in which closely related sequences were merged to remove PCR and sequencing errors. To assign V, D and J gene segments, CDR3 sequences were aligned to IMGT reference sequences. Each retained sequence needed at least a six-nucleotide match to both a V gene segment and a J gene segment. A rearrangement was called productive if the CDR3 had no stop codons and remained in frame with V and J, and every other rearrangement was called non-productive. Following IMGT convention, CDR3 was defined as the stretch from the second conserved V-encoded cysteine to the conserved J-encoded phenylalanine. In an earlier analysis of 500 to 650 of the donors, sequences lacking an unambiguous match to a single V gene segment were excluded. An earlier analysis of several hundred of the donors classified V segments as functional when productive rearrangements were above 56.7% and as segregating when the standard deviation between donors was above 5%. To diagnose cytomegalovirus status from the catalog of TCR beta chain sequences, a statistical classification framework was built. A later analysis assigned V and J genes by comparing TCR nucleotide sequences with IMGT/GENE-DB human TR gene sequences. A later analysis assigned CDR3 sequences and most-parsimonious VDJ recombination scenarios with the TCRdist pipeline. A later analysis defined each TCR beta chain by its CDR3 amino acid sequence plus V-gene family, and excluded reads lacking a unique V-gene family. To address suspected cross-contamination and a sequencing artifact, a later analysis removed several hundred highly shared, low-generation-probability nucleotide sequences. In a later analysis, a clonal expansion index for each public chain was calculated from normalized within-repertoire ranks of inferred template counts. A later analysis computed generation probabilities with a VDJ recombination model fitted to out-of-frame rearrangements, and checked the results against IGoR. In a later analysis, TCR-TCR, TCR-HLA and TCR-CMV co-occurrence was scored with hypergeometric tests, and a repertoire-size bias correction was applied to TCR pairs. To estimate false discovery rates, a later analysis permuted the HLA or CMV assignments 20 times. In a later analysis, co-occurring TCRs were grouped with DBSCAN, and TCRdist sequence similarity was added when clustering was performed within HLA-allele-positive subsets. Repertoires with fewer than 30,000 or more than 120,000 public chains, plus five repertoires with anomalous nucleotide sharing, were excluded from co-occurrence clustering. TCRdb re-hosts the immuneACCESS table, in-frame sequences only. Its copies lack some clones; in the studies checked, an unresolved V gene accounts for under half of them, and the cause for the rest is not known. For V, J and clone size, that table is used; D and trimming come from the DNA. This sample gives around 130,000 clones in total; about 80% of them show up just once. The ten largest clones capture 1% of the sample.

The cohort consisted of hundreds of healthy bone marrow donors. Cohort members were all nominally healthy when sampled, although unrecorded immune exposures were likely present. The donor tested CMV seronegative and was one of the 352 seronegative cohort members. Each donor provided a peripheral blood sample, and peripheral blood mononuclear cells were used for TCR beta sequencing. The Qiagen DNeasy Blood Extraction Kit was used to extract genomic DNA from the blood cell samples. CDR1 is given as MNHNY and CDR2 as SVGAGI, both from the germline V gene (reference sequence). V ends up 6 bases short and J 9 bases short, with an unmatched junction base count of 9. From the cysteine up to the phenylalanine, the CDR3 has a length of 14 residues. Just the 42-base CDR3 DNA is kept, in frame starting at base 1.

This clonotype originated in a man aged 35-49 years in good health and CMV-seronegative. The rearranged chain carries TRBV6-6 and TRBJ2-4; 9 junctional bases match TRBD1. The sequencing sample was made of PBMCs. The nucleotides read TGTGCCAGCAGGACGGGACAGGGAATCGGCATTCAGTACTTC. Its translation is CASRTGQGIGIQYF.